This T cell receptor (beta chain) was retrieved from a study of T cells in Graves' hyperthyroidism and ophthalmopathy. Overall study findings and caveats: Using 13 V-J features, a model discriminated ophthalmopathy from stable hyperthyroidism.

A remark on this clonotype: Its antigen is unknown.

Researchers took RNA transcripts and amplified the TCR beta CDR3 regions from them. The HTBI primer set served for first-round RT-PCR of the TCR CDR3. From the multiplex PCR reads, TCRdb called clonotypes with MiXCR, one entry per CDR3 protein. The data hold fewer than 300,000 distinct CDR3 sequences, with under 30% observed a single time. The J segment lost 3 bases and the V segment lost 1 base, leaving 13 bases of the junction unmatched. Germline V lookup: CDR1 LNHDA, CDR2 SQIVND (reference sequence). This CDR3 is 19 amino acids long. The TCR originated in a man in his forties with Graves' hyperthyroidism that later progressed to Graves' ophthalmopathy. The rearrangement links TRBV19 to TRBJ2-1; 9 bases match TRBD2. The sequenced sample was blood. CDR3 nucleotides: TGTGCCAGTAGTATAGGGGGTCTAGCGGGGAGGGGAGGCTACAATGAGCAGTTCTTC. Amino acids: CASSIGGLAGRGGYNEQFF.